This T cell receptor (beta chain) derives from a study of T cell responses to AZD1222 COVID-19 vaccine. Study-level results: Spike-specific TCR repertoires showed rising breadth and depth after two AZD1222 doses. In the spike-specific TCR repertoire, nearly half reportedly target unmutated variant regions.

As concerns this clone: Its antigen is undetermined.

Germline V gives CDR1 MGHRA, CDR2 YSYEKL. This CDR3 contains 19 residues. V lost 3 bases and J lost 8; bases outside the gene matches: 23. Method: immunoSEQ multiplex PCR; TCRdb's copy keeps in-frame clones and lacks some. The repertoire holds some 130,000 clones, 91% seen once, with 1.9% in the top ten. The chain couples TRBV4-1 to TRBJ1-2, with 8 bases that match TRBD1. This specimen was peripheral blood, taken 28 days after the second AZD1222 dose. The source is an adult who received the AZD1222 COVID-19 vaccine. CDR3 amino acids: CASSHSHQEVQGGAKGYTF. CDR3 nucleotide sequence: TGCGCCAGCAGCCACTCCCACCAAGAGGTACAGGGGGGGGCTAAAGGCTACACCTTC.